This T cell receptor beta chain came from a study of Ad26.COV2.S vaccination and SARS-CoV-2 variants. The wider study: Intramuscular Ad26.COV2.S doses were given once or twice, 56 days apart.

Treatment: roughly 19 received Ad26.COV2.S at low or high dose, single or two shots; about 5 received placebo; per-sample allocation not given. Sampling was performed 63 days after the first vaccine or placebo injection. Clones were sequenced by immunoSEQ multiplex PCR, and TCRdb holds only the in-frame ones, with some missing. The table lists about 350,000 clones, 86% of them singletons, with over 8.5% in the top ten. V lost 3 bases and J lost 3, with 9 bases in between. The germline V gene has CDR1 MDHEN and CDR2 SYDVKM. The CDR3 extends over 14 amino acids. The sequencing here drew on peripheral blood, taken in a trial of Ad26.COV2.S vaccine versus placebo. The TCR sequence derives from a person between 18 and 60 years old who received the Ad26.COV2.S COVID-19 vaccine or a placebo. The rearrangement joins TRBV28 to TRBJ2-1; maybe TRBD2 (5 bases). The CDR3 nucleotides are TGTGCCAGCAGTTTTGAGGGTTACTACAATGAGCAGTTCTTC. Translating it yields CASSFEGYYNEQFF.